The 29 T cell receptor beta chains reported below all come from one sample, sequenced in a study of T cell responses to AZD1222 COVID-19 vaccine. Assay used: immunoSEQ multiplex PCR; TCRdb lists only in-frame clones, some missing. The sample records 120,000 or so clones, approximately 85% being singletons. The specimen was peripheral blood, collected on day 0 of AZD1222 vaccination. The receptors shown here come from an adult in good health.

DNA of the CDR3: TGTGCCTGGTCGAGATTACAGGCGGCAGATCAGCCCCAGCATTTT. Translating gives CAWSRLQAADQPQHF. The chain links TRBV30 to TRBJ1-5; tentative D call: TRBD1 (5 bases). The CDR3 consists of 15 residues. In germline, CDR1 is GTSNPN, CDR2 SVGIG (reference sequence). V was pared by 5 bases and J by 5 bases, with 19 bases between.

V and J are TRBV6-5 and TRBJ2-7, with D perhaps matching TRBD1 or TRBD2 (5 bases each). V was trimmed by 6 bases and J by 2 bases, leaving 11 bases between them. CDR1 is MNHEY, CDR2 SVGAGI, per germline. This CDR3 contains 13 residues. In nucleotides, the CDR3 is TGTGCCAGCAGACGGGACGAAGCCTACGAGCAGTACTTC. It is translated as CASRRDEAYEQYF.

This rearrangement joins TRBV3-1 (or the pseudogene TRBV3-2) to TRBJ1-3; maybe TRBD1 (6 bases). Germline loops: CDR1 LGHDT, CDR2 YNNKEL (reference sequence). V gave up 6 bases and J gave up 0 bases, with 12 bases separating them. The CDR3 extends over 15 amino acids. The CDR3 loop is CASRTTGSSGNTIYF. For the CDR3, the DNA is TGTGCCAGCAGAACTACAGGGAGCTCTGGAAACACCATATATTTT.

This chain links TRBV5-4 with TRBJ1-5; maybe TRBD1 (6 bases). V shed 0 bases and J shed 0 bases, with 7 bases lying between them. Per the germline V gene, CDR1 is SGHNT and CDR2 is YYREEE (reference sequence). CDR3 size: 15 residues. CDR3 loop: CASSLGGASNQPQHF. As DNA, the CDR3 is TGTGCCAGCAGCTTGGGGGGGGCTAGCAATCAGCCCCAGCATTTT. Full variable domain (missing parts from reference TRBV5-4 and TRBJ1-5): ETGVTQSPTHLIKTRGQQVTLRCSSQSGHNTVSWYQQALGQGPQFIFQYYREEENGRGNFPPRFSGLQFPNYSSELNVNALELDDSALYLCASSLGGASNQPQHFGDGTRLSIL.

The chain joins TRBV28 to TRBJ2-7; a possible D gene is TRBD2 (5 bases). CDR3 length: 16 amino acids. The V and J ends lost 2 bases and 6 bases respectively, with 20 bases between them. Germline lookup yields CDR1 MDHEN and CDR2 SYDVKM. CDR3 loop: CASSLTRVASGSEQYF. For the CDR3, the DNA is TGTGCCAGCAGTTTAACTCGGGTAGCAAGCGGTAGCGAGCAGTACTTC.

The V gene is TRBV6-7, the J gene TRBJ1-4, with unresolved D. TRBV6-7 is labeled an ORF, and its function is uncertain. This CDR3 contains 10 residues. V gave up 5 bases and J gave up 8 bases, with 3 bases separating them. The CDR3 nucleotides read TGTGCCAGCAGTAGGGAAAAACTGTTTTTT. This gives the protein CASSREKLFF.

This clone was observed a handful of times. V and J are TRBV9 and TRBJ1-2; the match to TRBD1 covers 7 bases. The CDR3 is 14 amino acids. Germline trimming cut 0 bases from V and 4 bases from J; bases unmatched to any gene: 3. Looked up from germline, CDR1 is SGDLS and CDR2 is YYNGEE. The CDR3, as DNA: TGTGCCAGCAGCGTAGTGGACAGGCCCTATGGCTACACCTTC. Protein sequence: CASSVVDRPYGYTF. The full variable domain, its missing parts supplied by reference TRBV9 and TRBJ1-2, is DSGVTQTPKHLITATGQRVTLRCSPRSGDLSVYWYQQSLDQGLQFLIQYYNGEERAKGNILERFSAQQFPDLHSELNLSSLELGDSALYFCASSVVDRPYGYTFGSGTRLTVV.

This clone has a handful of counts. V gene TRBV25-1 combines with J gene TRBJ2-1, with D perhaps TRBD1 (6 bases). Looked up from germline, CDR1 is MGHDK and CDR2 is SYGVNS. Deletions cut 7 bases from V and 4 bases from J, with 17 bases between. The CDR3 is 15 amino acids. CDR3 sequence reads: CASNQGFGAYNEQFF. Here the CDR3 DNA reads TGTGCCAGCAACCAGGGGTTCGGCGCATACAATGAGCAGTTCTTC.

The rearrangement joins TRBV4-2 to TRBJ1-4, with D possibly TRBD1 on 5 matching bases. The germline gives CDR1 LGHNA, CDR2 YNFKEQ. This CDR3 comprises 18 residues. The germline V and J ends were trimmed by 1 base and 4 bases, with 19 bases remaining between them. In nucleotides, the CDR3 is TGTGCCAGCAGCCAAGTTAAAGGTTACGGGGGGGGTAATGAAAAACTGTTTTTT. As protein: CASSQVKGYGGGNEKLFF.

The V and J genes are TRBV7-9 and TRBJ2-7; D is uncertain. Germline V gives CDR1 SEHNR, CDR2 FQNEAQ (reference sequence). The CDR3 is 13 residues long. V lost 1 base, J lost 7 bases, and 11 bases lay in between. DNA of the CDR3: TGTGCCAGCAGCTTAGACCAGCCTGTGGAGCAGTACTTC. It encodes CASSLDQPVEQYF.

V usage is TRBV6-4 and J usage is TRBJ1-6, with 7 nucleotides matching TRBD1. The CDR3 has 16 residues. Germline V gene data show CDR1 as MRHNA and CDR2 as SNTAGT. Trimming removed 7 bases from V and 7 bases from J; junction bases left unmatched: 13. CDR3: CASTLHGVQGNSPLHF. The DNA of the CDR3 is TGTGCCAGCACCCTTCATGGGGTACAGGGGAATTCACCCCTCCACTTT.

CDR3 nucleotide sequence: TGTGTCTTCGAACCCGGGGGGAACACTGAAGCTTTCTTT. This codes for CVFEPGGNTEAFF. This chain links TRBV15 with TRBJ1-1; D is perhaps TRBD1 (5 bases). Germline CDR1 reads LNHNV; CDR2 reads YYDKDF (reference sequence). This CDR3 region has 13 residues.

This chain uses TRBV30 with TRBJ1-2, with D possibly matching TRBD1 (6 bases). Trimming took off 6 bases at V and 6 bases at J, with 17 bases between the two ends. The germline V gene has CDR1 GTSNPN and CDR2 SVGIG (reference sequence). The CDR3 is 13 amino acids. CDR3 residues: CACSGPRGHGYTF. The CDR3 DNA reads as TGTGCCTGTTCTGGGCCCCGGGGGCATGGCTACACCTTC. Full variable domain (missing parts from reference TRBV30 and TRBJ1-2): SQTIHQWPATLVQPVGSPLSLECTVEGTSNPNLYWYRQAAGRGLQLLFYSVGIGQISSEVPQNLSASRPQDRQFILSSKKLLLSDSGFYLCACSGPRGHGYTFGSGTRLTVV.

The chain recombines TRBV3-1 (or the pseudogene TRBV3-2) with TRBJ2-4; the D is unclear. The germline V gene has CDR1 LGHDT and CDR2 YNNKEL (reference sequence). The CDR3 runs 15 residues. Trimming shortened V by 0 bases and J by 0 bases, and 6 bases separated the two germline ends. CDR3 amino acids: CASSQDPLAKNIQYF. The CDR3 nucleotides read TGTGCCAGCAGCCAAGATCCGCTAGCCAAAAACATTCAGTACTTC.

The chain carries TRBV5-1 and TRBJ2-5, with D uncertain. The germline CDR1 and CDR2 sequences are SGHRS and YFSETQ. The CDR3 totals 13 residues. V lost 3 bases and J 0 bases, leaving 6 bases between the germline ends. The CDR3 bases are TGCGCCAGCAGCTCGGAGTACCAAGAGACCCAGTACTTC. The encoded protein is CASSSEYQETQYF.

This chain's CDR3 is CASSQDGGTGWSAFF. The CDR3 DNA reads TGTGCCAGCAGCCAAGATGGGGGAACGGGGTGGTCAGCTTTCTTT. The chain is built from TRBV14 and TRBJ1-1; maybe TRBD1 (5 bases). V gave up 0 bases and J gave up 10 bases, with 18 bases separating them. The germline gives CDR1 SGHDN, CDR2 FVKESK. The CDR3 runs 15 residues.

The chain carries TRBV3-1 (or the pseudogene TRBV3-2) and TRBJ2-7; a possible D gene is TRBD2 (7 bases). This CDR3 contains 12 residues. Germline assignment: CDR1 LGHDT and CDR2 YNNKEL (reference sequence). V was cut by 1 base and J by 11 bases, with 12 bases left in between. In DNA form, the CDR3 reads TGTGCCAGCAGCCAAGCCTCGGGGGGCGAGTACTTC. It yields the protein CASSQASGGEYF.

V is TRBV7-8 and J is TRBJ1-2, with D unclear. V was cut by 5 bases and J by 5 bases, with 21 bases left in between. The CDR3 has 16 residues. Germline V lookup: CDR1 SGHVS, CDR2 FQNEAQ. The CDR3 here is CASSRPRDLTRYGYTF. CDR3 DNA: TGTGCCAGCAGCCGCCCGAGGGATCTCACTCGATATGGCTACACCTTC.

This clone was found once. The chain carries TRBV14 and TRBJ2-7; 13 bases map to TRBD2. The CDR3 is 16 residues long. Per germline, CDR1 SGHDN and CDR2 FVKESK. The J segment lost 2 bases and the V segment lost 4 bases, leaving 5 bases of the junction unmatched. DNA of the CDR3: TGTGCCAGCAGCCCGATACTAGCGGGAGGGGCCTACGAGCAGTACTTC. Protein sequence: CASSPILAGGAYEQYF.

This chain links TRBV7-2 with TRBJ1-5, with D hard to call. V lost 4 bases to trimming and J lost 3 bases, with 10 bases between them. Germline V gene sequence: CDR1 SGHTA, CDR2 FQGNSA. The CDR3 runs 14 residues. The CDR3, as DNA: TGTGCCAGCAGCTCATCAGGTTCCAATCAGCCCCAGCATTTT. It is translated as CASSSSGSNQPQHF.

The chain combines TRBV7-9 with TRBJ1-1; D ambiguous. Germline V gene sequence: CDR1 SEHNR, CDR2 FQNEAQ (reference sequence). This CDR3 spans 13 amino acids. Trimming took off 2 bases at V and 2 bases at J, with 6 bases between the two ends. The CDR3 sequence: CASSLWENTEAFF. In DNA form, the CDR3 reads TGTGCCAGCAGCTTATGGGAAAACACTGAAGCTTTCTTT.

The rearrangement joins TRBV18 to TRBJ1-5; a possible D gene is TRBD1 (5 bases). Germline V gene lookup returns CDR1 KGHSH and CDR2 LQKENI. The V end was cut by 5 bases, the J end by 7 bases, with 12 bases between. CDR3 length: 13 amino acids. Here the CDR3 DNA reads TGTGCCAGCTCAATGGGGCGAATCCAGCCCCAGCATTTT. This sequence encodes CASSMGRIQPQHF. Full variable domain (rest looked up from reference TRBV18 and TRBJ1-5): NAGVMQNPRHLVRRRGQEARLRCSPMKGHSHVYWYRQLPEEGLKFMVYLQKENIIDESGMPKERFSAEFPKEGPSILRIQQVVRGDSAAYFCASSMGRIQPQHFGDGTRLSIL.

This chain uses TRBV24-1 with TRBJ2-5, with 7 bases matching TRBD2. Unmatched junction bases numbered 10, after V lost 9 bases and J lost 1 base. The CDR3 runs to 15 residues. The germline V gene encodes CDR1 KGHDR and CDR2 SFDVKD. The CDR3 is CATQPSAGTQETQYF. The CDR3 DNA follows: TGTGCCACCCAGCCCTCAGCGGGGACCCAAGAGACCCAGTACTTC.

The chain couples TRBV6-5 to TRBJ1-1; D gene unclear. Looked up from germline, CDR1 is MNHEY and CDR2 is SVGAGI. V lost 0 bases and J 4 bases, leaving 9 bases between the germline ends. The CDR3 consists of 14 residues. The CDR3 DNA reads as TGTGCCAGCAGTTACTCACGGAGGGTCACTGAAGCTTTCTTT. Protein: CASSYSRRVTEAFF.

The chain uses TRBV6-4 and TRBJ1-5; D is uncertain. Germline V gene data show CDR1 as MRHNA and CDR2 as SNTAGT. With 5 bases removed from V and 0 bases from J, the gap between germline ends came to 17 bases. The CDR3 is made up of 17 amino acids. CDR3 sequence (DNA): TGTGCCAGCAGTAAAACCGAGACCGATTATAGCAATCAGCCCCAGCATTTT. Its protein is CASSKTETDYSNQPQHF.

V gene TRBV5-1 combines with J gene TRBJ1-4; D not resolved. Germline V gene sequence: CDR1 SGHRS, CDR2 YFSETQ. Trimming removed 4 bases from V and 8 bases from J, with 9 bases in between. The CDR3 is 12 amino acids. The CDR3 spells CASSTDGEKLFF. CDR3 bases: TGCGCCAGCAGCACCGACGGAGAAAAACTGTTTTTT.

The chain couples TRBV7-2 to TRBJ2-4, with D unresolved. This CDR3 spans 14 amino acids. V dropped 1 base and J dropped 1 base, with 5 bases sitting between them. CDR1 and CDR2 (germline): SGHTA, FQGNSA. CDR3 residues: CASSLDLAKNIQYF. In DNA, the CDR3 is TGTGCCAGCAGCTTAGACCTGGCCAAAAACATTCAGTACTTC.

V gene TRBV27 combines with J gene TRBJ2-1, with 7 bases that match TRBD2. This CDR3 is built from 15 residues. CDR1 is MNHEY, CDR2 SMNVEV, per germline (reference sequence). The ends lost 9 bases at V and 6 bases at J; junction bases unmatched: 14. CDR3 sequence (DNA): TGTGCCAGTTTCGGGGACGGCGGGAGATCCAATGAGCAGTTCTTC. The encoded protein is CASFGDGGRSNEQFF.

This clone was picked up one time. The chain has TRBV24-1 and TRBJ1-5, with 10 bases matching TRBD1. Germline V gives CDR1 KGHDR, CDR2 SFDVKD. The CDR3 is 15 residues long. V lost 9 bases and J lost 2; bases outside the gene matches: 6. CDR3 residues: CATGVGTGGNQPQHF. The CDR3 region has the DNA TGTGCCACCGGAGTCGGGACAGGGGGCAATCAGCCCCAGCATTTT.